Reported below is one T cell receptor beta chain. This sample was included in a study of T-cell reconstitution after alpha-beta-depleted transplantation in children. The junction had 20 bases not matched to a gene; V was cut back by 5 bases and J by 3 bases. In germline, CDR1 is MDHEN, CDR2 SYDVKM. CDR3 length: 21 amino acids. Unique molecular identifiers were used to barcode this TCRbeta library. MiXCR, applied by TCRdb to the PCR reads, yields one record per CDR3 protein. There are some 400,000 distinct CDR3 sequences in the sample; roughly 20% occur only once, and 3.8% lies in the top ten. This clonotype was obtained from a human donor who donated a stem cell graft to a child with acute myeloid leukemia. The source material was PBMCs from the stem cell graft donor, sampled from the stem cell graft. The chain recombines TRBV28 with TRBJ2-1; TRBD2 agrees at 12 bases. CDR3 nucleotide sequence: TGTGCCAGCAGTACAATTTCGCCGGGACTAGCGGGCAAGGCAAACTACAATGAGCAGTTCTTC. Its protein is CASSTISPGLAGKANYNEQFF. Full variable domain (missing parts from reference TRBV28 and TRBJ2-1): DVKVTQSSRYLVKRTGEKVFLECVQDMDHENMFWYRQDPGLGLRLIYFSYDVKMKEKGDIPEGYSVSREKKERFSLILESASTNQTSMYLCASSTISPGLAGKANYNEQFFGPGTRLTVL.